Sequencing of this TCR beta chain was carried out in a study of OX40 agonist ivuxolimab in advanced cancers. Looking at the study overall: Patients received ivuxolimab, an agonistic anti-OX40 (CD134) antibody. Dose-escalation patients suffered from hepatocellular carcinoma, melanoma, renal cell or head and neck cancer. Prior anti-PD-1, anti-PD-L1 or anti-CTLA-4 therapy did not bar entry, and approximately 43% had some.

Produced via immunoSEQ multiplex PCR; TCRdb's table is partial and in-frame only. The sample has about 94,000 clones, roughly 84% seen once. Germline CDR1 reads ENHRY; CDR2 reads SYGVKD. V was clipped by 7 bases and J by 2 bases, with 12 bases between them. The CDR3 is made up of 14 amino acids. This specimen was CD4+ or CD8+ T cells sorted from blood, taken in a trial of the OX40 agonist ivuxolimab. This receptor was identified in an adult with an advanced solid tumor such as melanoma, head and neck, liver or kidney cancer. The genes are TRBV10-3 and TRBJ2-1; D possibly matches TRBD1 or TRBD2 (5 bases each). CDR3 protein: CAIKSGPPYNEQFF. Written as DNA, the CDR3 is TGTGCCATCAAATCGGGGCCCCCCTACAATGAGCAGTTCTTC.